The 11 T cell receptor beta chains below were found in one sample sequenced in a study of blood T cell repertoires in COVID-19. Only in-frame clones appear in the TCRdb table, and some are missing; sequencing was by immunoSEQ multiplex PCR. This sample has about 160,000 clones, with more than 70% found just once. Input material: peripheral blood. The source is a man between 60 and 75 years old with acute or convalescent COVID-19.

The chain uses TRBV5-1 and TRBJ1-5; the match to TRBD1 covers 8 bases. The trim removed 0 bases at V and 3 bases at J, leaving 14 bases unmatched. Germline V lookup: CDR1 SGHRS, CDR2 YFSETQ. The CDR3 contains 19 residues. The CDR3 DNA reads as TGCGCCAGCAGCTTGGGTCGGCAGGGGGCAGTACCTCTCAATCAGCCCCAGCATTTT. It translates to CASSLGRQGAVPLNQPQHF.

The chain recombines TRBV6-5 with TRBJ2-2, with 8 bases aligning to TRBD1. The V gene's germline CDR1 is MNHEY and CDR2 SVGAGI. V dropped 0 bases and J dropped 4; count of bases not matched to a gene: 4. This CDR3 contains 16 residues. The CDR3 reads CASSYSRTGPTGELFF. The CDR3, as DNA: TGTGCCAGCAGTTACTCTAGGACAGGGCCCACCGGGGAGCTGTTTTTT.

This clone was counted only a few times. The rearrangement joins TRBV29-1 to TRBJ1-2; 7 bases are a match to TRBD1. Germline CDR1 SQVTM, CDR2 ANQGSEA. The CDR3 is made up of 15 amino acids. V lost 5 bases to trimming and J lost 6 bases; unmatched junction nucleotides: 15. CDR3: CSVRKRQGISDGYTF. DNA for the CDR3: TGCAGCGTTCGGAAGAGACAGGGCATTTCGGATGGCTACACCTTC.

The rearrangement joins TRBV5-1 to TRBJ2-3; D is uncertain. The ends were cut back, 0 bases at V and 0 bases at J, with 8 bases in the middle. Per germline, CDR1 SGHRS and CDR2 YFSETQ. The CDR3 runs 15 residues. The CDR3 DNA sequence: TGCGCCAGCAGCTTGGGGGCTCGGAGCACAGATACGCAGTATTTT. It is translated as CASSLGARSTDTQYF.

The J gene is TRBJ2-4, the V gene TRBV29-1, with 12 nucleotides matching TRBD1. This CDR3 region has 16 residues. Per germline, CDR1 SQVTM and CDR2 ANQGSEA. The junction had 13 bases not matched to a gene; V was cut back by 6 bases and J by 7 bases. In DNA form, the CDR3 reads TGCAGCGTCATCGGGACAGGGGGCGTCGGGGTCAACATTCAGTACTTC. This translates into CSVIGTGGVGVNIQYF.

This chain uses TRBV2 with TRBJ2-1; TRBD1 might be the D (5 bases). V lost 7 bases, J lost 8 bases, and 21 bases lay in between. The germline gives CDR1 SNHLY, CDR2 FYNNEI. The CDR3 covers 15 residues. Written as DNA, the CDR3 is TGTGCCAGCAATTCCCAAGGTAGGGGTCAATATGAGCAGTTCTTC. Translating it yields CASNSQGRGQYEQFF.

The rearrangement links TRBV7-9 to TRBJ2-3; possibly TRBD2 for D (6 bases). This CDR3 has 16 residues. CDR1 and CDR2 (germline): SEHNR, FQNEAQ (reference sequence). V was cut by 0 bases and J by 0 bases, with 10 bases left in between. CDR3 in amino acids: CASSLARGVSTDTQYF. The CDR3, as DNA: TGTGCCAGCAGCTTAGCGCGGGGCGTTAGCACAGATACGCAGTATTTT.

This rearrangement joins TRBV7-2 to TRBJ1-2, with TRBD1 matching 10 bases. CDR3 length: 12 residues. V lost 4 bases to trimming and J lost 8 bases; unmatched junction nucleotides: 1. CDR1 SGHTA and CDR2 FQGNSA come from the germline V gene. In nucleotides, the CDR3 is TGTGCCAGCAGCTCGGACAGGGGGGGCTACACCTTC. Residues: CASSSDRGGYTF.

This clone appeared a few times. This rearrangement joins TRBV7-2 to TRBJ2-7; D perhaps matches TRBD1 (5 bases). CDR3 size: 14 residues. The V gene lost 2 bases and the J gene lost 3 bases, with 11 bases spanning the gap. The germline CDR1 and CDR2 sequences are SGHTA and FQGNSA. The CDR3 reads CASSLYNRNYEQYF. Here the CDR3 DNA reads TGTGCCAGCAGCTTATATAACAGGAACTACGAGCAGTACTTC.

This chain connects TRBV7-2 to TRBJ1-5, with 7 bases lining up with TRBD1. This CDR3 comprises 15 residues. Germline loops: CDR1 SGHTA, CDR2 FQGNSA. V lost 1 base, J lost 4 bases, and 4 bases stayed unmatched. The CDR3 sequence: CASSLGRGPNQPQHF. The CDR3 DNA is TGTGCCAGCAGCTTAGGGAGGGGGCCTAATCAGCCCCAGCATTTT.

This chain links TRBV2 with TRBJ2-2; 7 positions match TRBD2. Germline values: CDR1 SNHLY, CDR2 FYNNEI. The CDR3 runs 17 residues. The junction had 17 bases not matched to a gene; V was cut back by 6 bases and J by 7 bases. CDR3 sequence (DNA): TGTGCCAGCAGGGTCCTAGGCAGCGGGGTGGGCGGCGGGGAGCTGTTTTTT. Its translation is CASRVLGSGVGGGELFF.